Following are 20 T cell receptor beta chains from one sample sequenced in a study of T cells after yellow fever vaccination. TCRdb re-called the 5' RACE reads with MiXCR, one entry per CDR3 protein. The data hold 160,000 or so distinct CDR3 sequences, with approximately 6.7% observed a single time. The starting material was CD4+ T cells sorted from PBMCs, obtained less than 6 days after the first yellow fever vaccination. All receptors come from a man in his late teens or twenties who received the YFV17D yellow fever vaccine.

This clonotype has a count of ten or more. The chain uses TRBV4-3 and TRBJ1-1; D is unresolved. The ends were cut back, 8 bases at V and 2 bases at J, with 12 bases in the middle. This CDR3 region has 13 residues. Germline V CDR1 and CDR2: LGHNA, YSLEER. CDR3 coding DNA: TGCGCCAGCCGGAAAGCGATTAACACTGAAGCTTTCTTT. Protein: CASRKAINTEAFF.

This clonotype came up a few times. J is TRBJ2-1 and V is TRBV9; weak D call: TRBD1 (5 bases). Trimming pared 4 bases from V and 12 bases from J, leaving 14 bases between. The germline CDR1 and CDR2 sequences are SGDLS and YYNGEE. CDR3 length: 12 residues. In nucleotides, the CDR3 is TGTGCCAGCAGCACTCCCCCTGGGGCGCAGTTCTTC. It specifies CASSTPPGAQFF.

This clonotype was counted only a few times. The chain links TRBV5-1 to TRBJ1-1, with D possibly matching TRBD1 (5 bases). Between the trimmed V and J ends, which lost 0 bases and 4 bases, there was a span of 13 bases. The germline V gene encodes CDR1 SGHRS and CDR2 YFSETQ. This CDR3 is built from 15 residues. For the CDR3, the DNA is TGCGCCAGCAGCTTGGTAGAGGGAGGGGTCACTGAAGCTTTCTTT. The encoded protein is CASSLVEGGVTEAFF.

This clonotype was detected a few times. The genes are TRBV6-2 or TRBV6-3 and TRBJ1-2; D not certain. Looked up from germline, CDR1 is MNHEY and CDR2 is SVGEGT. V dropped 0 bases and J dropped 2 bases, with 13 bases sitting between them. The CDR3 spans 16 residues. The CDR3 DNA follows: TGTGCCAGCAGTTACTCGAGGGCAGCAGTAAACTATGGCTACACCTTC. Translating it yields CASSYSRAAVNYGYTF.

This chain uses TRBV20-1 with TRBJ2-5; the D gene is possibly TRBD2 (5 bases). The germline V gene encodes CDR1 DFQATT and CDR2 SNEGSKA (reference sequence). The V gene lost 6 bases and the J gene lost 5 bases, with 19 bases spanning the gap. This CDR3 has 14 amino acids. CDR3 sequence reads: CSASGSFGSETQYF. In nucleotides, the CDR3 is TGCAGTGCCTCGGGGAGTTTCGGTTCGGAGACCCAGTACTTC.

This clonotype has ten or more counts. The chain employs TRBV2 and TRBJ2-1; the D gene is possibly TRBD1 (6 bases). V gave up 7 bases and J gave up 4 bases, with 11 bases separating them. Germline values: CDR1 SNHLY, CDR2 FYNNEI. The CDR3 has 13 residues. The CDR3 sequence: CASMEQGYNEQFF. The CDR3 coding sequence is TGTGCCAGCATGGAACAGGGATACAATGAGCAGTTCTTC.

This clonotype was picked up many times. The chain employs TRBV5-1 and TRBJ2-3; no reliable D call. CDR3 length: 14 amino acids. The germline V gene encodes CDR1 SGHRS and CDR2 YFSETQ. V was trimmed by 0 bases and J by 1 base, leaving 6 bases between them. CDR3 sequence: CASSLVMGTDTQYF. CDR3 DNA sequence: TGCGCCAGCAGCTTGGTTATGGGCACAGATACGCAGTATTTT. Complete variable domain (other parts from reference TRBV5-1 and TRBJ2-3): KAGVTQTPRYLIKTRGQQVTLSCSPISGHRSVSWYQQTPGQGLQFLFEYFSETQRNKGNFPGRFSGRQFSNSRSEMNVSTLELGDSALYLCASSLVMGTDTQYFGPGTRLTVL.

There are many counts of this clonotype. The CDR3 nucleotides are TGCGCCAGCAGCTCGCCGGGACAGGAGATCTACGAGCAGTACTTC. This sequence encodes CASSSPGQEIYEQYF. This sequence joins TRBV5-1 and TRBJ2-7; 8 bases are shared with TRBD1. Germline V CDR1 and CDR2: SGHRS, YFSETQ. CDR3 length equals 15 residues. V shed 3 bases, J shed 3 bases, and the junction held 8 bases outside the gene matches.

As to this clonotype: This clone may be a read error of a much larger clone one base away. J is TRBJ2-3 and V is TRBV11-2; 13 nucleotides line up with TRBD2. Germline CDR1 is SGHAT and CDR2 is FQNNGV. The CDR3 runs to 17 residues. V trimming: 5 bases; J trimming: 6 bases; junction bases outside the gene matches: 11. The CDR3 nucleotides are TGTGCCAGCAGCAAGGGACTAGCGGGGTATGATCCGGATACGCAGTATTTT. Protein sequence: CASSKGLAGYDPDTQYF.

This clonotype occurred many times. The chain combines TRBV7-8 with TRBJ2-3; 12 nucleotides agree with TRBD2. The CDR3 sequence is 19 residues long. Germline loops: CDR1 SGHVS, CDR2 FQNEAQ. With V trimmed by 5 bases and J by 7 bases, 19 bases remained unmatched. The CDR3 bases are TGTGCCAGCAGCCAAGGACAGGACCAAAGGGGACTAGCGGGCAATACGCAGTATTTT. It specifies CASSQGQDQRGLAGNTQYF.

The chain is built from TRBV5-1 and TRBJ2-2, with TRBD2 identical over 10 bases. Trimming cost V 6 bases and J 4 bases; bases outside gene matches: 9. Germline-derived CDR1 and CDR2 are SGHRS and YFSETQ. The length of the CDR3 is 16 residues. CDR3 protein: CASTYLAGGPTGELFF. Written as DNA, the CDR3 is TGCGCCAGCACCTACTTAGCGGGGGGCCCCACCGGGGAGCTGTTTTTT.

This clonotype was observed a handful of times. The genes are TRBV29-1 and TRBJ2-2; D uncertain. The CDR3 spans 13 residues. The V gene's germline CDR1 is SQVTM and CDR2 ANQGSEA. Trimming shortened V by 7 bases and J by 3 bases, and 12 bases separated the two germline ends. CDR3 DNA: TGCAGCGGAGCCCGGACGTACACCGGGGAGCTGTTTTTT. This translates into CSGARTYTGELFF.

The table lists this clonotype with many counts. J is TRBJ1-2 and V is TRBV9, with a possible D match to TRBD1 (5 bases). Looked up from germline, CDR1 is SGDLS and CDR2 is YYNGEE. The CDR3 has 15 residues. The V end was cut by 4 bases, the J end by 3 bases, with 16 bases between. CDR3 amino acids: CASSPTGPGDYGYTF. For the CDR3, the DNA is TGTGCCAGCAGCCCAACAGGACCGGGTGACTATGGCTACACCTTC.

This clonotype was detected ten times or more. The chain has TRBV10-3 and TRBJ1-6; 7 positions match TRBD1. V was clipped by 3 bases and J by 3 bases; unmatched bases: 11. This CDR3 has 18 amino acids. Per the germline V gene, CDR1 is ENHRY and CDR2 is SYGVKD. The CDR3 DNA reads TGTGCCATCAGTGATTTCCTAACAGGGGTTGGCTATAATTCACCCCTCCACTTT. Translated, it gives CAISDFLTGVGYNSPLHF.

The rearrangement uses TRBV12-3 or TRBV12-4 and TRBJ2-3, with 7 positions matching TRBD2. Trimming took 3 bases from V and 1 from J; bases not matched to a gene: 4. This CDR3 contains 15 residues. The CDR3 region has the DNA TGTGCCAGCAGTTTCGCGGGGGAGCGCACAGATACGCAGTATTTT. Translating gives CASSFAGERTDTQYF.

The rearrangement links TRBV28 to TRBJ2-1; TRBD1 aligns across 10 bases. The CDR3 spans 15 residues. In germline, CDR1 is MDHEN, CDR2 SYDVKM. V lost 6 bases and J lost 9; bases outside the gene matches: 11. Written as DNA, the CDR3 is TGTGCCAGCAGCCAGGGGGGACAGGGGAGTGGTGAGCAGTTCTTC. Translating gives CASSQGGQGSGEQFF. Full variable domain (rest looked up from reference TRBV28 and TRBJ2-1): DVKVTQSSRYLVKRTGEKVFLECVQDMDHENMFWYRQDPGLGLRLIYFSYDVKMKEKGDIPEGYSVSREKKERFSLILESASTNQTSMYLCASSQGGQGSGEQFFGPGTRLTVL.

This clonotype occurred many times. V gene TRBV5-1 combines with J gene TRBJ1-2, with D maybe TRBD1 (6 bases). The CDR3 is 16 residues long. V lost 3 bases and J 4 bases, leaving 19 bases between the germline ends. The germline gives CDR1 SGHRS, CDR2 YFSETQ. CDR3 region: CASSSYYLDSPYGYTF. In DNA, the CDR3 is TGCGCCAGCAGCTCCTACTATCTGGACAGCCCCTATGGCTACACCTTC.

This clonotype appeared a few times. The chain carries TRBV20-1 and TRBJ2-3; no reliable D call. Germline loops: CDR1 DFQATT, CDR2 SNEGSKA (reference sequence). The V gene lost 2 bases and the J gene lost 6 bases, with 6 bases spanning the gap. The CDR3 has 11 amino acids. CDR3 coding DNA: TGCAGTGCTAGACCTCCCGATACGCAGTATTTT. This translates into CSARPPDTQYF.

V is TRBV27 and J is TRBJ1-2; TRBD1 might be the D (6 bases). Trimming left V 1 base short and J 3 bases short, with 9 bases between. The CDR3 runs to 14 residues. Germline CDR1 MNHEY, CDR2 SMNVEV (reference sequence). The CDR3: CASSLLGGDYGYTF. Written as DNA, the CDR3 is TGTGCCAGCAGTTTATTAGGGGGAGACTATGGCTACACCTTC.

The table lists this clonotype with many counts. The rearrangement uses TRBV6-5 and TRBJ1-5; no clear D gene. With 5 bases removed from V and 5 bases from J, the gap between germline ends came to 16 bases. The CDR3 runs 15 residues. The germline CDR1 and CDR2 sequences are MNHEY and SVGAGI. CDR3 nucleotides: TGTGCCAGCAGTCCCCGGAGGGTCCCCGATCAGCCCCAGCATTTT. It is translated as CASSPRRVPDQPQHF.